This T cell receptor beta chain was recovered during a study of T-cell reconstitution after alpha-beta-depleted transplantation in children. Findings and caveats of the study: Diversity and T-cell counts at one year after transplant derived mostly from new T cells.

This clonotype appeared many times. Its matching antigen is unknown. Construction of the TCRbeta library involved unique molecular identifiers. MiXCR was run by TCRdb on the PCR reads, yielding one entry per CDR3 protein. The sample carries tens of thousands of distinct CDR3 sequences, under 6% recorded once. V was clipped by 7 bases and J by 6 bases, with 16 bases between them. The CDR3 has 13 residues. The clonotype was recovered from a female patient aged 2-9 years who had a stem cell transplant for aplastic anemia, so the T cells may come from the graft donor. This chain connects TRBV12-3 or TRBV12-4 to TRBJ2-7; weak D call: TRBD2 (6 bases). The sample in question was PBMCs, mostly from graft donor cells, obtained 60 days after TCRalphabeta/CD19-depleted stem cell transplant. This CDR3 is CASTQLEGSEQYF. The CDR3 DNA sequence: TGTGCCAGCACCCAGTTGGAGGGCAGCGAGCAGTACTTC.